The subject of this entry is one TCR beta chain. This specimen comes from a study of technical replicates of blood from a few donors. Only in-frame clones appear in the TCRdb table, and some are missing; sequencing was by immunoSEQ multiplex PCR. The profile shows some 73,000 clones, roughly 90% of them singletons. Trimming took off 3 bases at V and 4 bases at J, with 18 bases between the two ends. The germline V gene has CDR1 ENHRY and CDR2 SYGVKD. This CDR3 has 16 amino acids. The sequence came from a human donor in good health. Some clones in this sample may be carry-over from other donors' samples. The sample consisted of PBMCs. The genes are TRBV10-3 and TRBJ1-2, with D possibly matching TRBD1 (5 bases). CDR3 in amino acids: CAISEYEATAPYGYTF. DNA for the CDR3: TGTGCCATCAGTGAATACGAAGCGACAGCGCCCTATGGCTACACCTTC.